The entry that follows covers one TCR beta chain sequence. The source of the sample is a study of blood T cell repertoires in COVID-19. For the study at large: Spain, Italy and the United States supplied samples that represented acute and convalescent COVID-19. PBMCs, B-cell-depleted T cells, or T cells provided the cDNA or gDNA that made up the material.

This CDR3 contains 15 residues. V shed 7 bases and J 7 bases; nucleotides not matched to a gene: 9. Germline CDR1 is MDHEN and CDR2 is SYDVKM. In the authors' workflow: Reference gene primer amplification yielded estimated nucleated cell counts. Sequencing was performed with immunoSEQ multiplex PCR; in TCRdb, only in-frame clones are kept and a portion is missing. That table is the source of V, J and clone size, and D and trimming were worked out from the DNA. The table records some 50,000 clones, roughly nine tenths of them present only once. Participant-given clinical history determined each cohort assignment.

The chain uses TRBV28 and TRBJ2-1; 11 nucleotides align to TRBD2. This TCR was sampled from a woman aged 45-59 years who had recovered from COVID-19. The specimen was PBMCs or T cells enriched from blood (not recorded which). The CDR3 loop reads CASTLLAGALNEQFF. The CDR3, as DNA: TGTGCCAGCACCCTACTAGCGGGAGCGTTAAATGAGCAGTTCTTC.